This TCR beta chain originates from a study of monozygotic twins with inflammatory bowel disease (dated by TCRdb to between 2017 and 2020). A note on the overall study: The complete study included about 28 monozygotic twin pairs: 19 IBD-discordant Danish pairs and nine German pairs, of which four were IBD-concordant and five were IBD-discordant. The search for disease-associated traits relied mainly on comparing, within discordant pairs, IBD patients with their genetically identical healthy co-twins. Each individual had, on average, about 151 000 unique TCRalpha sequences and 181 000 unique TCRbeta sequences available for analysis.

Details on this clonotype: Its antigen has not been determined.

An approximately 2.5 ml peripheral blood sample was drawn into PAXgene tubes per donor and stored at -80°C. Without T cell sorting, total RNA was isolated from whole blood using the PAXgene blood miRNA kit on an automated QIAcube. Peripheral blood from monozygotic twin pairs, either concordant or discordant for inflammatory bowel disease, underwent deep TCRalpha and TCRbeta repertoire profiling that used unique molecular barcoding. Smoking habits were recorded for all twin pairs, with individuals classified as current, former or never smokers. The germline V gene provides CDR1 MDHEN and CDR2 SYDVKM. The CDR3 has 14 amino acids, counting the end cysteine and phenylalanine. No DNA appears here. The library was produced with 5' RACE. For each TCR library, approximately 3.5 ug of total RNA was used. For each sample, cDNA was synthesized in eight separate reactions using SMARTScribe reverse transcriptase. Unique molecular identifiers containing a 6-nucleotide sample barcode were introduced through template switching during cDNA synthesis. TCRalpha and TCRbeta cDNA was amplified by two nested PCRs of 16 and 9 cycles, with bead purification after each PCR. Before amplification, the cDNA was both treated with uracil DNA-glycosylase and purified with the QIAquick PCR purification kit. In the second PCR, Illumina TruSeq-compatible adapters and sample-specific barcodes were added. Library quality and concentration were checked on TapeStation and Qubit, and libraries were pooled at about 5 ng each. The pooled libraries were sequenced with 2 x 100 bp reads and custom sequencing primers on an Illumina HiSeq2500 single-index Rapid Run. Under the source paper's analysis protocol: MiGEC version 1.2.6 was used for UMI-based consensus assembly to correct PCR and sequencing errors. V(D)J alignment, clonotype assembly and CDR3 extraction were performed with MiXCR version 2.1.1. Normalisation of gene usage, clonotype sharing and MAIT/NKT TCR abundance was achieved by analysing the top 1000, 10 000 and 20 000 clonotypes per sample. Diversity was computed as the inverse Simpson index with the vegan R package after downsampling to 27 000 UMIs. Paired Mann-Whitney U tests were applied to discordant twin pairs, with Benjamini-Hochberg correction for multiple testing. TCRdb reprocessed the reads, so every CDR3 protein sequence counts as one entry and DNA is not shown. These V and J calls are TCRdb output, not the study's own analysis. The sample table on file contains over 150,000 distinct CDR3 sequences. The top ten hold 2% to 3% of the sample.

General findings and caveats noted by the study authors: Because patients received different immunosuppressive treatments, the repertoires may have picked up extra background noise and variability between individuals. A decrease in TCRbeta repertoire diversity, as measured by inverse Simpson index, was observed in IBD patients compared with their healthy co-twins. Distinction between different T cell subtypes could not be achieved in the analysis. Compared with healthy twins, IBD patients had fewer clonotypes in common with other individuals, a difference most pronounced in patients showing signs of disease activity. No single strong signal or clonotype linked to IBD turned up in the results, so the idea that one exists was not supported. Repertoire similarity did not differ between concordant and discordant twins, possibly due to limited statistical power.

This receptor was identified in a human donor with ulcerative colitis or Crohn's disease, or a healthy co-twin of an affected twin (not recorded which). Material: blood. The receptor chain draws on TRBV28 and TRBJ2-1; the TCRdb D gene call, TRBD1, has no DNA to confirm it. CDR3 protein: CASSFSIGANEQFF. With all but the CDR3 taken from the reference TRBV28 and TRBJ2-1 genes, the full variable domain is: DVKVTQSSRYLVKRTGEKVFLECVQDMDHENMFWYRQDPGLGLRLIYFSYDVKMKEKGDIPEGYSVSREKKERFSLILESASTNQTSMYLCASSFSIGANEQFFGPGTRLTVL.